What follows is one T cell receptor (beta chain) and its context. This table comes from immunoSEQ multiplex PCR, and its TCRdb copy is limited to in-frame clones, with some not included. The sample contains tens of thousands of clones, around 90% of which appear only once. These data originate in a study of cytomegalovirus exposure and HLA in healthy donors. Germline trimming cut 4 bases from V and 0 bases from J; bases unmatched to any gene: 11. The CDR3 is 19 residues long. Germline V gives CDR1 SGHRS, CDR2 YFSETQ. The sequence derives from a woman aged 18-29 years in good health and CMV-seropositive. The material sequenced was PBMCs. The V gene is TRBV5-1, the J gene TRBJ2-1; 12 bases align to TRBD2. This CDR3 reads CASSPSPLLAGGSYNEQFF. In DNA form, the CDR3 reads TGCGCCAGCAGCCCCAGCCCCCTACTAGCGGGGGGCTCCTACAATGAGCAGTTCTTC.